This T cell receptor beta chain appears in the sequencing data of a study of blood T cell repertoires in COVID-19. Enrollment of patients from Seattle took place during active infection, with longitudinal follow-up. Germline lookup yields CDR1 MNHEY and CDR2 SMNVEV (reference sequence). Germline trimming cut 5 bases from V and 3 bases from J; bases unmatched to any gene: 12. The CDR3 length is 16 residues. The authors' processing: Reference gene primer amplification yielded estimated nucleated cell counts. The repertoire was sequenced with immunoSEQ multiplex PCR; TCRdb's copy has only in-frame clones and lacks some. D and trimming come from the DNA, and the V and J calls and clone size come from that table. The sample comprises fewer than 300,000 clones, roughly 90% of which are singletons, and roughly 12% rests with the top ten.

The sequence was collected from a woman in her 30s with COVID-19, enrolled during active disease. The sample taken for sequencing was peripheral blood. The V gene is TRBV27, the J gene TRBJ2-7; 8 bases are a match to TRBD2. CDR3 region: CASSPGLARSFYEQYF. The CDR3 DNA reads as TGTGCCAGCAGTCCAGGACTAGCCAGATCTTTCTACGAGCAGTACTTC.